These 12 T cell receptor beta chains were all obtained from the same sample, sequenced in a study of PD-L1 blockade in urothelial cancer. Time point denoted: pretreatment peripheral blood. The assay was immunoSEQ multiplex PCR, and TCRdb's table has in-frame clones only and misses some. This table holds 70,000 to 90,000 clones, about 85% found once. The sequenced sample was PBMCs, obtained around atezolizumab (anti-PD-L1) treatment. The receptors come from a man between 60 and 70 years old with urothelial cancer.

V is TRBV4-1 and J is TRBJ1-2; 9 bases map to TRBD1. V shed 4 bases, J shed 4 bases, and the junction held 1 base outside the gene matches. The length of the CDR3 is 13 residues. Germline CDR1 MGHRA, CDR2 YSYEKL. CDR3 in amino acids: CASSLGQGYGYTF. The CDR3 coding sequence is TGCGCCAGCAGCCTGGGACAGGGCTATGGCTACACCTTC.

This chain joins TRBV4-1 and TRBJ1-6; tentatively, D is TRBD1 (5 bases). The CDR3 is made up of 16 amino acids. Germline CDR1 is MGHRA and CDR2 is YSYEKL. V lost 4 bases to trimming and J lost 9 bases, with 19 bases between them. CDR3 sequence reads: CASSLSPQGGGSPLHF. The CDR3 DNA reads as TGCGCCAGCAGCCTCTCGCCCCAGGGAGGAGGTTCACCCCTCCACTTT.

This clone appeared once. The chain employs TRBV30 and TRBJ1-1; TRBD1 agrees at 10 bases. V was clipped by 3 bases and J by 5 bases; unmatched bases: 6. The CDR3 has 14 amino acids. From germline, CDR1 is GTSNPN and CDR2 SVGIG (reference sequence). CDR3 sequence reads: CAWSGQGGWTEAFF. The CDR3 region has the DNA TGTGCCTGGAGCGGACAGGGGGGGTGGACTGAAGCTTTCTTT.

V and J are TRBV9 and TRBJ1-2; D uncertain. The CDR3 has 16 amino acids. V shed 3 bases and J shed 1 base, with 16 bases lying between them. The germline CDR1 and CDR2 sequences are SGDLS and YYNGEE. The CDR3 protein is CASSDRQYGLNYGYTF. CDR3 coding DNA: TGTGCCAGCAGCGATCGCCAATATGGGCTTAACTATGGCTACACCTTC.

The chain uses TRBV19 and TRBJ1-5; D not resolved. This CDR3 has 14 amino acids. Germline V gene lookup returns CDR1 LNHDA and CDR2 SQIVND (reference sequence). Trimming left V 4 bases short and J 4 bases short, with 11 bases between. The CDR3 DNA follows: TGTGCCAGTAGTACGGCGAGGCCAAATCAGCCCCAGCATTTT. This translates into CASSTARPNQPQHF.

Concerning this clone itself: At one boundary the junction diverges from the germline segment, which might be a read error. V usage is TRBV5-4 and J usage is TRBJ2-1; 8 bases fit TRBD2. Germline V CDR1 and CDR2: SGHNT, YYREEE (reference sequence). The CDR3 is made up of 14 amino acids. CDR3 bases: TGTGCGAGCAGTACGGGGGGGGCAGTCTATGAGCAGTTCTTC. Its protein product is CASSTGGAVYEQFF.

The rearrangement uses TRBV9 and TRBJ2-1, with TRBD2 identical over 10 bases. CDR1 is SGDLS, CDR2 YYNGEE, per germline. This CDR3 contains 16 residues. J gave up 2 bases and V 4 bases, and 6 bases lay outside the gene matches. CDR3 in DNA: TGTGCCAGCAGCAAGACCCTAGCGGGAGCCTACAATGAGCAGTTCTTC. Translated: CASSKTLAGAYNEQFF.

This clone was seen a handful of times. V and J are TRBV2 and TRBJ2-7, with D possibly matching TRBD2 (5 bases). The CDR3 extends over 11 amino acids. V was shortened by 8 bases and J by 7 bases, with 12 bases between the two germline ends. Germline V CDR1 and CDR2: SNHLY, FYNNEI. The CDR3 here is CASDTTGEQYF. CDR3 nucleotides: TGTGCCAGCGATACGACGGGGGAGCAGTACTTC.

This chain uses TRBV18 with TRBJ1-5, with a weak D call TRBD1 (5 bases). Germline V gene data show CDR1 as KGHSH and CDR2 as LQKENI. The germline V and J ends were trimmed by 4 bases and 1 base, with 8 bases remaining between them. The CDR3 is made up of 14 amino acids. CDR3 coding DNA: TGTGCCAGCTCACAGGACAAAAGCAATCAGCCCCAGCATTTT. Translating gives CASSQDKSNQPQHF.

V is TRBV11-1 and J is TRBJ2-7; 7 bases line up with TRBD1. V lost 4 bases and J lost 2; bases outside the gene matches: 8. Germline lookup yields CDR1 SGHAT and CDR2 FQDESV (reference sequence). CDR3 length: 15 amino acids. The CDR3 here is CASSSRQGGPYEQYF. The CDR3 nucleotides read TGTGCCAGCAGCTCCCGACAGGGTGGGCCCTACGAGCAGTACTTC.

This rearrangement joins TRBV4-1 to TRBJ1-6, with D perhaps matching TRBD1 (6 bases). The CDR3 runs 17 residues. The V gene lost 2 bases and the J gene lost 7 bases, with 18 bases spanning the gap. Looked up from germline, CDR1 is MGHRA and CDR2 is YSYEKL. Here the CDR3 reads CASSQPVRGLRNSPLHF. CDR3 DNA: TGCGCCAGCAGCCAACCGGTCAGGGGCCTCAGGAATTCACCCCTCCACTTT.

V usage is TRBV23-1 and J usage is TRBJ1-1; 7 bases fit TRBD1. TRBV23-1 is known as an ORF, though its function is uncertain. The CDR3 is 23 amino acids. J was trimmed by 2 bases and V by 2 bases; bases with no gene match: 29. The CDR3 DNA reads as TGCGCCAGCAGTCAACGTAGGGCCCGGGACAGACCTCCTCGCGGAAGTGACAACACTGAAGCTTTCTTT. Translation gives CASSQRRARDRPPRGSDNTEAFF.